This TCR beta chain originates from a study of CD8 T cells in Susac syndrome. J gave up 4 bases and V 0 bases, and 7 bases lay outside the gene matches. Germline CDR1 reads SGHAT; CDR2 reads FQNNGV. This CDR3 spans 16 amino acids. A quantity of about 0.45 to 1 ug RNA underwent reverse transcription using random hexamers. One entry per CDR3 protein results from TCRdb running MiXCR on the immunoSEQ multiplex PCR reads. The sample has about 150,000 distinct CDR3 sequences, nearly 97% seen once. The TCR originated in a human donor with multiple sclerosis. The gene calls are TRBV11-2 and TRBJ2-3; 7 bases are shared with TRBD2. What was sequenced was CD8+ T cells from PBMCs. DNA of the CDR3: TGTGCCAGCAGCTTAGATCGTGGGCTAGCGGCAGATACGCAGTATTTT. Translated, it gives CASSLDRGLAADTQYF. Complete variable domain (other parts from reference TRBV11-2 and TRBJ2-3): EAGVAQSPRYKIIEKRQSVAFWCNPISGHATLYWYQQILGQGPKLLIQFQNNGVVDDSQLPKDRFSAERLKGVDSTLKIQPAKLEDSAVYLCASSLDRGLAADTQYFGPGTRLTVL.